The rows below give T cell receptor beta chains drawn from one sample of a study of regulatory T cells in long-lasting Graves disease. Via MiXCR, TCRdb re-called the multiplex PCR reads, giving one row per CDR3 protein. The table records about 540,000 distinct CDR3 sequences, around an eighth of them present only once. These data were also reused for a study on T cells in Graves' hyperthyroidism and ophthalmopathy.

This specimen was peripheral blood mononuclear cells (PBMCs), taken at new diagnosis, from a patient treated with antithyroid drugs. The receptors stem from a man aged 30-40 years with Graves disease. Both conserved end residues are trimmed from each CDR3. Rows may omit the clone size; those that give it use once, few, many or a size class.

CDR3aa: ASSLGQGGQY; abundance: many; v_gene: TRBV2; j_gene: TRBJ2-7
CDR3aa: ASSHRSGANVLT; abundance: few; v_gene: TRBV3-1; j_gene: TRBJ2-6
CDR3aa: ASSDDALRGETQY; abundance: once; v_gene: TRBV5-6; j_gene: TRBJ2-5
CDR3aa: ASSDHGDIQY; abundance: .; v_gene: TRBV25-1; j_gene: TRBJ2-4
CDR3aa: ASSPRTGRLRETQY; abundance: few; v_gene: TRBV4-1; j_gene: TRBJ2-5
CDR3aa: ASGQGYNEQF; abundance: few; v_gene: TRBV27; j_gene: TRBJ2-1
CDR3aa: ASRPGRQGGLNYEQY; abundance: many; v_gene: TRBV7-8; j_gene: TRBJ2-7
CDR3aa: ASSIGASGTNEQY; abundance: .; v_gene: TRBV19; j_gene: TRBJ2-7
CDR3aa: ASSYGSVETQY; abundance: many; v_gene: TRBV6-2/TRBV6-3; j_gene: TRBJ2-5
CDR3aa: SVEASGYNTDTQY; abundance: many; v_gene: TRBV29-1; j_gene: TRBJ2-3
CDR3aa: ASRGRQGWPYNEQF; abundance: many; v_gene: TRBV27; j_gene: TRBJ2-1
CDR3aa: ASSIGLGEAF; abundance: .; v_gene: TRBV19; j_gene: TRBJ1-1
CDR3aa: SASMIGGRETQY; abundance: many; v_gene: TRBV20-1; j_gene: TRBJ2-5
CDR3aa: ASSKGPSGRARGETQY; abundance: many; v_gene: TRBV7-2; j_gene: TRBJ2-5
CDR3aa: ASSFGGGHTGELF; abundance: many; v_gene: TRBV5-1; j_gene: TRBJ2-2
CDR3aa: ATRAGTFFYNSPLH; abundance: few; v_gene: TRBV15; j_gene: TRBJ1-6
CDR3aa: SAKLGTSGQETQY; abundance: many; v_gene: TRBV20-1; j_gene: TRBJ2-5
CDR3aa: ASSGRWTSGSSYNEQF; abundance: many; v_gene: TRBV9; j_gene: TRBJ2-1
CDR3aa: SGGLGRGRVETQY; abundance: few; v_gene: TRBV20-1; j_gene: TRBJ2-5
CDR3aa: SVRGGTGGYEQY; abundance: .; v_gene: TRBV29-1; j_gene: TRBJ2-7
CDR3aa: ASSQGDRWSEKLF; abundance: .; v_gene: TRBV3-1; j_gene: TRBJ1-4
CDR3aa: ASRTSGRGETQY; abundance: few; v_gene: TRBV10-2; j_gene: TRBJ2-5
CDR3aa: SARDLRGGSGNTIY; abundance: .; v_gene: TRBV20-1; j_gene: TRBJ1-3
CDR3aa: SAKQGGEAF; abundance: many; v_gene: TRBV20-1; j_gene: TRBJ1-1
CDR3aa: ASSFHGGPCEQY; abundance: .; v_gene: TRBV7-2; j_gene: TRBJ2-7
CDR3aa: ASTLQGKAF; abundance: many; v_gene: TRBV12-3/TRBV12-4; j_gene: TRBJ1-1
CDR3aa: ASGLVVGDLGNTIY; abundance: .; v_gene: TRBV12-5; j_gene: TRBJ1-3
CDR3aa: SVEIFLGDNTEAF; abundance: many; v_gene: TRBV29-1; j_gene: TRBJ1-1
CDR3aa: ASSRGQGSFNRNKY; abundance: few; v_gene: TRBV27; j_gene: TRBJ2-3
CDR3aa: ASSLGQGISEQY; abundance: .; v_gene: TRBV5-4; j_gene: TRBJ2-7
CDR3aa: ASSLGRELATRGQY; abundance: many; v_gene: TRBV11-2; j_gene: TRBJ2-3
CDR3aa: ASTLNRDYEQY; abundance: few; v_gene: TRBV6-1; j_gene: TRBJ2-7
CDR3aa: SGPGQGAGEQF; abundance: few; v_gene: TRBV20-1; j_gene: TRBJ2-1
CDR3aa: ASSLVAGGPSSTDTQY; abundance: many; v_gene: TRBV12-3/TRBV12-4; j_gene: TRBJ2-3
CDR3aa: ASSQTGSGETQY; abundance: many; v_gene: TRBV14; j_gene: TRBJ2-5
CDR3aa: AISERAGNTEAF; abundance: many; v_gene: TRBV10-3; j_gene: TRBJ1-1
CDR3aa: ASSSYQREVPF; abundance: many; v_gene: TRBV7-2; j_gene: TRBJ2-1
CDR3aa: ASSTGGRGNEQY; abundance: many; v_gene: TRBV2; j_gene: TRBJ2-7
CDR3aa: ASRNRGETEAF; abundance: many; v_gene: TRBV12-3/TRBV12-4; j_gene: TRBJ1-1
CDR3aa: ASSGDSNSPLH; abundance: .; v_gene: TRBV2; j_gene: TRBJ1-6
CDR3aa: ASRIRLAGISTDTQY; abundance: .; v_gene: TRBV6-1; j_gene: TRBJ2-3
CDR3aa: ASSLVAGGDRDEQF; abundance: many; v_gene: TRBV28; j_gene: TRBJ2-1
CDR3aa: ALGRVTYEQY; abundance: few; v_gene: TRBV6-8; j_gene: TRBJ2-7
CDR3aa: ASSESAEDTQY; abundance: many; v_gene: TRBV6-1; j_gene: TRBJ2-3
CDR3aa: ASRSYNEQF; abundance: many; v_gene: TRBV28; j_gene: TRBJ2-1
CDR3aa: ASSSARLAGVATDTQY; abundance: many; v_gene: TRBV7-9; j_gene: TRBJ2-3
CDR3aa: ASSLKLAGAGGTQY; abundance: many; v_gene: TRBV7-9; j_gene: TRBJ2-5
CDR3aa: ASSLLAGGGPSYNEQF; abundance: many; v_gene: TRBV5-1; j_gene: TRBJ2-1
CDR3aa: ASSFGPTQY; abundance: few; v_gene: TRBV28; j_gene: .
CDR3aa: ASSVHSGRTSYEQY; abundance: .; v_gene: TRBV9; j_gene: TRBJ2-7
CDR3aa: ASSVTTSAEQY; abundance: .; v_gene: TRBV7-9; j_gene: TRBJ2-7
CDR3aa: ASSQETGGANVLT; abundance: few; v_gene: TRBV4-2; j_gene: TRBJ2-6
CDR3aa: ATTARDPRGEKLF; abundance: .; v_gene: TRBV6-1; j_gene: TRBJ1-4
CDR3aa: SARVGGLPNSPLH; abundance: many; v_gene: TRBV20-1; j_gene: TRBJ1-6
CDR3aa: ASSLPSWYYNEQF; abundance: .; v_gene: TRBV7-9; j_gene: TRBJ2-1